The rows below give T cell receptor beta chains drawn from one sample of a study of cytomegalovirus exposure and HLA in healthy donors. The method was immunoSEQ multiplex PCR; TCRdb's version includes in-frame clones alone and lacks a portion of them. The sample consists of some 260,000 clones, less than 95% of them appearing once. The sequenced material came from PBMCs. Receptors were obtained from a woman in her 30s in good health and CMV-seronegative. The CDR3 runs from the conserved cysteine through the conserved F or W. The D gene is left open where the match is weak. The size field is filled for only some rows; it gives once, few, many or a size class.

clone_size: -; j_call: TRBJ1-2; v_call: TRBV5-4; d_call: -; cdr3_aa: CASSLSETRYGYTF; cdr3_nt: TGTGCCAGCAGCTTGTCAGAGACCCGCTATGGCTACACCTTC
clone_size: -; j_call: TRBJ1-5; v_call: TRBV6-6; d_call: -; cdr3_aa: CASRHRDGNQPQHF; cdr3_nt: TGTGCCAGCAGGCACCGGGACGGAAATCAGCCCCAGCATTTT
clone_size: -; j_call: TRBJ2-5; v_call: TRBV11-3; d_call: TRBD1; cdr3_aa: CASSLGGTGGETQYF; cdr3_nt: TGTGCCAGCAGCTTAGGGGGGACAGGGGGAGAGACCCAGTACTTC
clone_size: -; j_call: TRBJ1-2; v_call: TRBV5-4; d_call: -; cdr3_aa: CASSKTALDRYTF; cdr3_nt: TGTGCCAGCAGTAAAACAGCACTAGACCGCTACACCTTC
clone_size: once; j_call: TRBJ2-2; v_call: TRBV27; d_call: TRBD2; cdr3_aa: CASSPIFLVSGRPTGELFF; cdr3_nt: TGTGCCAGCAGTCCTATTTTCCTAGTTAGCGGGAGGCCCACCGGGGAGCTGTTTTTT
clone_size: -; j_call: TRBJ2-2; v_call: TRBV6-4; d_call: -; cdr3_aa: CASSDGWPGGAVGGELFF; cdr3_nt: TGTGCCAGCAGTGACGGGTGGCCGGGCGGGGCTGTAGGCGGGGAGCTGTTTTTT
clone_size: -; j_call: TRBJ2-1; v_call: TRBV11-2; d_call: -; cdr3_aa: CASSLNTLWLSNEQFF; cdr3_nt: TGTGCCAGCAGCTTAAACACCCTCTGGCTCAGCAATGAGCAGTTCTTC
clone_size: -; j_call: TRBJ2-3; v_call: TRBV30; d_call: TRBD2; cdr3_aa: CARKSSGGGTDTQYF; cdr3_nt: TGTGCCCGGAAATCTAGCGGGGGGGGCACAGATACGCAGTATTTT
clone_size: -; j_call: TRBJ1-2; v_call: TRBV27; d_call: TRBD1; cdr3_aa: CASSLGQGHYGYTF; cdr3_nt: TGTGCCAGCAGTTTGGGACAGGGCCACTATGGCTACACCTTC
clone_size: -; j_call: TRBJ2-3; v_call: TRBV6-5; d_call: -; cdr3_aa: CASSYSRGTQYF; cdr3_nt: TGTGCCAGCAGTTACTCGAGGGGTACGCAGTATTTT
clone_size: -; j_call: TRBJ2-1; v_call: TRBV7-2; d_call: -; cdr3_aa: CASSPRTAHTLYNEQFF; cdr3_nt: TGTGCCAGCAGCCCCCGGACAGCTCATACTCTCTACAATGAGCAGTTCTTC
clone_size: -; j_call: TRBJ2-1; v_call: TRBV9; d_call: -; cdr3_aa: CASSGRGGEGNEQFF; cdr3_nt: TGTGCCAGCAGCGGTCGCGGAGGCGAGGGGAATGAGCAGTTCTTC
clone_size: -; j_call: TRBJ1-3; v_call: TRBV25-1; d_call: -; cdr3_aa: CASSERGALNTIYF; cdr3_nt: TGTGCCAGCAGTGAACGGGGGGCATTAAACACCATATATTTT
clone_size: -; j_call: TRBJ2-1; v_call: TRBV28; d_call: -; cdr3_aa: CASSFRGLRADEQFF; cdr3_nt: TGTGCCAGCAGTTTCAGGGGTTTAAGGGCGGATGAGCAGTTCTTC
clone_size: -; j_call: TRBJ2-5; v_call: TRBV7-9; d_call: -; cdr3_aa: CASSLNRDAETQYF; cdr3_nt: TGTGCCAGCAGCTTGAACAGGGATGCGGAGACCCAGTACTTC
clone_size: -; j_call: TRBJ2-7; v_call: TRBV4-1; d_call: TRBD2; cdr3_aa: CASSQGVQLADSYEQYF; cdr3_nt: TGCGCCAGCAGCCAAGGAGTACAACTAGCGGACTCCTACGAGCAGTACTTC
clone_size: -; j_call: TRBJ2-5; v_call: TRBV10-1; d_call: TRBD2; cdr3_aa: CASSESSGRAKETQYF; cdr3_nt: TGCGCCAGCAGTGAATCTAGCGGGAGGGCCAAAGAGACCCAGTACTTC
clone_size: -; j_call: TRBJ2-3; v_call: TRBV4-2; d_call: -; cdr3_aa: CASSQDTDTQYF; cdr3_nt: TGTGCCAGCAGCCAAGACACAGATACGCAGTATTTT
clone_size: -; j_call: TRBJ2-1; v_call: TRBV6-5; d_call: TRBD1; cdr3_aa: CASSSPGQGYNEQFF; cdr3_nt: TGTGCCAGCAGTTCACCGGGACAGGGCTACAATGAGCAGTTCTTC
clone_size: -; j_call: TRBJ2-7; v_call: TRBV5-1; d_call: TRBD1; cdr3_aa: CASSPGTGLSYEQYF; cdr3_nt: TGCGCCAGCAGCCCGGGGACAGGGTTAAGCTACGAGCAGTACTTC
clone_size: -; j_call: TRBJ2-3; v_call: TRBV4-2; d_call: -; cdr3_aa: CASSQEPSGTDTQYF; cdr3_nt: TGTGCCAGCAGCCAAGAACCTAGCGGCACAGATACGCAGTATTTT
clone_size: -; j_call: TRBJ2-2; v_call: TRBV28; d_call: -; cdr3_aa: CASSLTLANTGELFF; cdr3_nt: TGTGCCAGCAGTTTAACTTTGGCGAACACCGGGGAGCTGTTTTTT
clone_size: -; j_call: TRBJ2-5; v_call: TRBV2; d_call: -; cdr3_aa: CASSERGGDLETQYF; cdr3_nt: TGTGCCAGCAGTGAACGAGGGGGGGACCTAGAGACCCAGTACTTC
clone_size: -; j_call: TRBJ1-2; v_call: TRBV6-5; d_call: -; cdr3_aa: CASRLQRNYGYTF; cdr3_nt: TGTGCCAGCAGGTTACAGCGCAACTATGGCTACACCTTC
clone_size: -; j_call: TRBJ2-2; v_call: TRBV5-1; d_call: -; cdr3_aa: CASSLDGPGMGTGELFF; cdr3_nt: TGCGCCAGCAGCTTGGATGGGCCAGGGATGGGCACCGGGGAGCTGTTTTTT
clone_size: -; j_call: TRBJ1-2; v_call: TRBV28; d_call: TRBD1; cdr3_aa: CASSLYGTAYGYTF; cdr3_nt: TGTGCCAGCAGTTTGTACGGGACAGCCTATGGCTACACCTTC
clone_size: -; j_call: TRBJ2-3; v_call: TRBV29-1; d_call: TRBD1; cdr3_aa: CSVAGTGVADTQYF; cdr3_nt: TGCAGCGTTGCCGGGACAGGGGTTGCAGATACGCAGTATTTT
clone_size: -; j_call: TRBJ2-2; v_call: TRBV9; d_call: -; cdr3_aa: CASSVATGATGELFF; cdr3_nt: TGTGCCAGCAGCGTAGCGACGGGAGCTACCGGGGAGCTGTTTTTT
clone_size: -; j_call: TRBJ1-1; v_call: TRBV15; d_call: TRBD1; cdr3_aa: CATGNPGQGVTEAFF; cdr3_nt: TGTGCCACCGGAAATCCGGGACAGGGTGTGACTGAAGCTTTCTTT
clone_size: -; j_call: TRBJ1-4; v_call: TRBV28; d_call: -; cdr3_aa: CASSFRTGVEKLFF; cdr3_nt: TGTGCCAGCAGTTTTAGGACTGGAGTTGAAAAACTGTTTTTT
clone_size: once; j_call: TRBJ1-1; v_call: TRBV6-5; d_call: -; cdr3_aa: CASSPRTTVTEAFF; cdr3_nt: TGTGCCAGCAGTCCCCGGACCACTGTCACTGAAGCTTTCTTT
clone_size: -; j_call: TRBJ2-1; v_call: TRBV9; d_call: TRBD2; cdr3_aa: CASSLPPAGGTFNEQFF; cdr3_nt: TGTGCCAGCAGCCTACCCCCAGCGGGAGGGACCTTTAATGAGCAGTTCTTC
clone_size: few; j_call: TRBJ1-1; v_call: TRBV12-5; d_call: -; cdr3_aa: CASGPGDGRFPEAFF; cdr3_nt: TGTGCTAGTGGTCCCGGGGACGGTCGATTCCCTGAAGCTTTCTTT
clone_size: -; j_call: TRBJ1-2; v_call: TRBV28; d_call: -; cdr3_aa: CASSSPGVGGGYGYTF; cdr3_nt: TGTGCCAGCAGTTCCCCAGGGGTGGGGGGCGGATATGGCTACACCTTC
clone_size: -; j_call: TRBJ2-7; v_call: TRBV27; d_call: -; cdr3_aa: CASSLSGHYEQYF; cdr3_nt: TGTGCCAGCAGTTTATCCGGCCACTACGAGCAGTACTTC
clone_size: once; j_call: TRBJ2-7; v_call: TRBV7-8; d_call: TRBD2; cdr3_aa: CASSLGTSGSYEQYF; cdr3_nt: TGTGCCAGCAGCTTAGGGACTAGCGGGAGCTACGAGCAGTACTTC
clone_size: -; j_call: TRBJ2-7; v_call: TRBV27; d_call: -; cdr3_aa: CASSLSALARSYEQYF; cdr3_nt: TGTGCCAGCAGTTTATCAGCCCTAGCGCGCTCCTACGAGCAGTACTTC
clone_size: -; j_call: TRBJ2-1; v_call: TRBV5-4; d_call: -; cdr3_aa: CASSLAPTAIHEQFF; cdr3_nt: TGTGCCAGCAGCTTGGCCCCGACCGCCATCCATGAGCAGTTCTTC
clone_size: -; j_call: TRBJ2-7; v_call: TRBV10-1; d_call: TRBD1; cdr3_aa: CASSESRDRVHEQYF; cdr3_nt: TGCGCCAGCAGTGAGTCAAGGGACAGGGTTCACGAGCAGTACTTC
clone_size: -; j_call: TRBJ2-7; v_call: TRBV30; d_call: -; cdr3_aa: CAWTGPIPNEQYF; cdr3_nt: TGTGCCTGGACAGGGCCCATACCGAACGAGCAGTACTTC
clone_size: -; j_call: TRBJ1-2; v_call: TRBV19; d_call: TRBD1; cdr3_aa: CASSRTGGEGYGYTF; cdr3_nt: TGTGCCAGTAGTCGGACAGGGGGCGAAGGGTATGGCTACACCTTC
clone_size: once; j_call: TRBJ2-1; v_call: TRBV5-1; d_call: TRBD2; cdr3_aa: CASSGTSGRASEQFF; cdr3_nt: TGCGCCAGCAGCGGGACTAGCGGGAGGGCCAGTGAGCAGTTCTTC
clone_size: -; j_call: TRBJ2-1; v_call: TRBV29-1; d_call: TRBD1; cdr3_aa: CSVTEGQGSSYNEQFF; cdr3_nt: TGCAGCGTAACAGAGGGACAGGGTAGCTCCTACAATGAGCAGTTCTTC
clone_size: once; j_call: TRBJ1-1; v_call: TRBV29-1; d_call: -; cdr3_aa: CSVMNTQGVTGTEAFF; cdr3_nt: TGCAGCGTTATGAATACCCAGGGCGTAACGGGCACTGAAGCTTTCTTT
clone_size: -; j_call: TRBJ2-7; v_call: TRBV9; d_call: -; cdr3_aa: CASSGQSYEQYF; cdr3_nt: TGTGCCAGCAGCGGGCAGTCCTACGAGCAGTACTTC
clone_size: -; j_call: TRBJ2-1; v_call: TRBV19; d_call: TRBD2; cdr3_aa: CARTSGSDYEQFF; cdr3_nt: TGTGCCAGGACTAGCGGGAGTGATTATGAGCAGTTCTTC
clone_size: -; j_call: TRBJ2-5; v_call: TRBV10-3; d_call: TRBD1; cdr3_aa: CAISEGTGDETQYF; cdr3_nt: TGTGCCATCAGTGAAGGGACAGGGGATGAGACCCAGTACTTC
clone_size: -; j_call: TRBJ1-1; v_call: TRBV15; d_call: TRBD1; cdr3_aa: CATSSQPSITGGFAFF; cdr3_nt: TGTGCCACCAGCAGCCAGCCCTCGATCACAGGGGGCTTTGCTTTCTTT
clone_size: -; j_call: TRBJ2-7; v_call: TRBV15; d_call: -; cdr3_aa: CATSAGVGEQYF; cdr3_nt: TGTGCCACCAGCGCCGGGGTGGGCGAGCAGTACTTC
clone_size: -; j_call: TRBJ2-5; v_call: TRBV5-1; d_call: -; cdr3_aa: CASSAIYREHKTQYF; cdr3_nt: TGCGCCAGCAGCGCGATCTACAGGGAGCACAAGACCCAGTACTTC
clone_size: -; j_call: TRBJ2-3; v_call: TRBV28; d_call: TRBD2; cdr3_aa: CASSLYASGSSANTDTQYF; cdr3_nt: TGTGCCAGCAGTTTATATGCTAGCGGGAGTTCCGCGAACACAGATACGCAGTATTTT
clone_size: -; j_call: TRBJ2-7; v_call: TRBV5-1; d_call: -; cdr3_aa: CASSLDGISYEQYF; cdr3_nt: TGCGCCAGCAGCTTGGATGGGATTTCCTACGAGCAGTACTTC
clone_size: few; j_call: TRBJ2-1; v_call: TRBV9; d_call: -; cdr3_aa: CASSPARGSYNEQFF; cdr3_nt: TGTGCCAGCAGCCCTGCTAGAGGCTCCTACAATGAGCAGTTCTTC
clone_size: -; j_call: TRBJ2-7; v_call: TRBV28; d_call: -; cdr3_aa: CASSLWGASLTLYEQYF; cdr3_nt: TGTGCCAGCAGTTTATGGGGAGCATCCCTCACTCTCTACGAGCAGTACTTC